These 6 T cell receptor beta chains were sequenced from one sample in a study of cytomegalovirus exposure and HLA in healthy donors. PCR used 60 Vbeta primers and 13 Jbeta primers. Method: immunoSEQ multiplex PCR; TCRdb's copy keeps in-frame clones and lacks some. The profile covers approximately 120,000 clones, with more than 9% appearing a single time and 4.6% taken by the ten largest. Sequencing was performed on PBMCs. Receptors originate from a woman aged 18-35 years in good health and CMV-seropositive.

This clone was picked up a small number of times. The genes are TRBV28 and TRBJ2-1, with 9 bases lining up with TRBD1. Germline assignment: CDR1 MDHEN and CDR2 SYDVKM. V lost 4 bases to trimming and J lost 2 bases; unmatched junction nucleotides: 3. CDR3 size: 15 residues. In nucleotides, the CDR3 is TGTGCCAGCAGTTGGGGACAGGGCCCCTACAATGAGCAGTTCTTC. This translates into CASSWGQGPYNEQFF.

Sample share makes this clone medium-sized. The CDR3 here is CASSLTSGSFNEQFF. As DNA, the CDR3 is TGTGCCAGCAGTCTTACTAGCGGGAGTTTCAATGAGCAGTTCTTC. The rearrangement uses TRBV4-2 and TRBJ2-1; TRBD2 agrees at 11 bases. Germline trimming cut 6 bases from V and 6 bases from J; bases unmatched to any gene: 7. CDR1 and CDR2 (germline): LGHNA, YNFKEQ. CDR3 length: 15 residues.

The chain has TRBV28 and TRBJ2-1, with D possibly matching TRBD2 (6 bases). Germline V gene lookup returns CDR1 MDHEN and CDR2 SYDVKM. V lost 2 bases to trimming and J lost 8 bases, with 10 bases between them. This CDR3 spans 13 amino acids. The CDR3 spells CASSLAGWDEQFF. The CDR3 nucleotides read TGTGCCAGCAGTTTAGCGGGATGGGATGAGCAGTTCTTC.

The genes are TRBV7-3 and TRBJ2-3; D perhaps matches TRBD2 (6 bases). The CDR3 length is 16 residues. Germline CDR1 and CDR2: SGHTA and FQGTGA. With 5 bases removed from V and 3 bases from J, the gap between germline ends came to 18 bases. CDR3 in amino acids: CASSRVVGSHTDTQYF. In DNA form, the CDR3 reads TGTGCCAGCAGCCGAGTTGTCGGGAGCCATACAGATACGCAGTATTTT.

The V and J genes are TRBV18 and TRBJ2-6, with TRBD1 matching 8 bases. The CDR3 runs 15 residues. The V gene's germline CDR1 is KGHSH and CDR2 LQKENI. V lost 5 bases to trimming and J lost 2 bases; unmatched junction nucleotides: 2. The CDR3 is CASSIQGAGANVLTF. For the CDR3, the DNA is TGTGCCAGCTCAATACAGGGGGCTGGGGCCAACGTCCTGACTTTC.

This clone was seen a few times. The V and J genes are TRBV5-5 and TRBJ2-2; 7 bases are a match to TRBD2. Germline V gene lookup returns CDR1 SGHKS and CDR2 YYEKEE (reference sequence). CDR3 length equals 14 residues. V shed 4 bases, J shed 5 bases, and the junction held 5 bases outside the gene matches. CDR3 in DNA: TGTGCCAGCAGCCGAGGACTAGTAACCGGGGAGCTGTTTTTT. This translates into CASSRGLVTGELFF.